This paragraph reports one T cell receptor beta chain. The length of the CDR3 is 14 residues. Trimming left V 3 bases short and J 0 bases short, with 9 bases between. Germline CDR1 LNHDA, CDR2 SQIVND (reference sequence). Assay used: immunoSEQ multiplex PCR; TCRdb lists only in-frame clones, some missing. This sample has approximately 100,000 clones; approximately 89% occur once, and the top ten carry approximately 3.5%. The data stem from a study of T cell changes during pregnancy in multiple sclerosis. The gene calls are TRBV19 and TRBJ2-7; D ambiguous. The source of this sequence is a female donor with multiple sclerosis, enrolled in a pregnancy study. This material consisted of peripheral blood, taken after pregnancy. CDR3: CASSIKARSYEQYF. The CDR3 coding sequence is TGTGCCAGTAGTATTAAAGCGCGCTCCTACGAGCAGTACTTC.